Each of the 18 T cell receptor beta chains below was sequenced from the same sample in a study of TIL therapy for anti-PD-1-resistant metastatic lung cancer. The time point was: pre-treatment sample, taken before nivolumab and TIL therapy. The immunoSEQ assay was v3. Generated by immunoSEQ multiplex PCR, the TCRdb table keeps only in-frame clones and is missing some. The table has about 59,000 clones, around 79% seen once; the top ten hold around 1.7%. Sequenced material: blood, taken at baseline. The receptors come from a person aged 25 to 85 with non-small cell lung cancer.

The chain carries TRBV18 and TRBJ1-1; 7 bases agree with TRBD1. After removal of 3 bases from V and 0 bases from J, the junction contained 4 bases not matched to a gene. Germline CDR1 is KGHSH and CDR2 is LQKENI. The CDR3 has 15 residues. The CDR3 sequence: CASSPDRFMNTEAFF. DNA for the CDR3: TGTGCCAGCTCACCGGACAGGTTCATGAACACTGAAGCTTTCTTT.

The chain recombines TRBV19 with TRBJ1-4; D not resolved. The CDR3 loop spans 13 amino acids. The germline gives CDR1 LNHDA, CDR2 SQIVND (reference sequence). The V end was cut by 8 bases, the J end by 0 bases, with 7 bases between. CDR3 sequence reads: CASRSSTNEKLFF. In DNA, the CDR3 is TGTGCCAGTCGCAGCTCAACTAATGAAAAACTGTTTTTT.

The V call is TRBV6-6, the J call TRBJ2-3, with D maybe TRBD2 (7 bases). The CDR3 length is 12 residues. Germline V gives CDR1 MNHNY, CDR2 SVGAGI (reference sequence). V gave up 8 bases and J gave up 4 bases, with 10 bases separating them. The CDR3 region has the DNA TGTGCCAGCGGCGGGGGCCCAGATACGCAGTATTTT. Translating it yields CASGGGPDTQYF.

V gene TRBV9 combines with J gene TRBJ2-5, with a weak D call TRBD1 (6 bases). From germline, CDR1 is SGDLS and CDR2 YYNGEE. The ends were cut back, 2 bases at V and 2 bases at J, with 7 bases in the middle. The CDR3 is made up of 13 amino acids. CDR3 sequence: CASSVRGQETQYF. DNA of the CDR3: TGTGCCAGCAGCGTGAGGGGGCAAGAGACCCAGTACTTC.

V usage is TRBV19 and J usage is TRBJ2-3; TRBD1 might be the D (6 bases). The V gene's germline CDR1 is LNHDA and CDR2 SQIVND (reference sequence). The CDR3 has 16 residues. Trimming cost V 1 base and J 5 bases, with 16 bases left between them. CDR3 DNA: TGTGCCAGTAGTATAGGGCCAGGGGCCGGGGAAGATACGCAGTATTTT. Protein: CASSIGPGAGEDTQYF.

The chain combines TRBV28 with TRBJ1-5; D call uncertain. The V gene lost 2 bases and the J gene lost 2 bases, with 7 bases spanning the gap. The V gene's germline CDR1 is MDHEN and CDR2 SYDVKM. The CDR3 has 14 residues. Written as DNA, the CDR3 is TGTGCCAGCAGTTTAGGGTTTGGCAATCAGCCCCAGCATTTT. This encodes CASSLGFGNQPQHF.

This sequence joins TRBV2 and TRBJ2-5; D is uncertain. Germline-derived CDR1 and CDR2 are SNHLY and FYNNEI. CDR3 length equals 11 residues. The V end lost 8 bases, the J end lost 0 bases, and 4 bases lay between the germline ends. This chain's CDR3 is CASVYQETQYF. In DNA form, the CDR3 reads TGTGCCAGCGTTTACCAAGAGACCCAGTACTTC.

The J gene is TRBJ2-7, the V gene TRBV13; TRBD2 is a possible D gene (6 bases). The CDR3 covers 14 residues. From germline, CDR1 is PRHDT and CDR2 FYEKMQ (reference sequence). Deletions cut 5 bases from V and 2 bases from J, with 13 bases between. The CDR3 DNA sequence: TGTGCCAGCAGCCTATTGACTAGTGCCTACGAGCAGTACTTC. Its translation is CASSLLTSAYEQYF.

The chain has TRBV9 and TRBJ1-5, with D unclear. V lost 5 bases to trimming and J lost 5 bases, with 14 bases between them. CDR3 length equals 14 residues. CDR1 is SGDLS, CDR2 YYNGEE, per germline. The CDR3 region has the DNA TGTGCCAGCAGTGACACGAGCACGGATCAGCCCCAGCATTTT. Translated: CASSDTSTDQPQHF.

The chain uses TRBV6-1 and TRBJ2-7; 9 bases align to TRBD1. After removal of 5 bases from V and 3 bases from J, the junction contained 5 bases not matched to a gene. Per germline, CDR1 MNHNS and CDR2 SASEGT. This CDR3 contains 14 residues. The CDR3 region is CASSTRQGGYEQYF. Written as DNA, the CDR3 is TGTGCCAGCAGTACCAGACAGGGGGGCTACGAGCAGTACTTC.

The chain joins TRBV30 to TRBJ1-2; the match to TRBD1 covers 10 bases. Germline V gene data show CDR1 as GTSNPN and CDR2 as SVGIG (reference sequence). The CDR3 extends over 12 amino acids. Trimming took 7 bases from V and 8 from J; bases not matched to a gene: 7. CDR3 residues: CASSDRGYGYTF. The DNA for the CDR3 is TGTGCCTCCTCGGACAGGGGGTACGGCTACACCTTC.

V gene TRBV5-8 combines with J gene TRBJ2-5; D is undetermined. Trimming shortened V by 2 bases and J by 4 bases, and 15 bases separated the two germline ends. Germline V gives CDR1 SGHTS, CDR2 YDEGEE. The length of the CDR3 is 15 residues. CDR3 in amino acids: CASSFGSTRLETQYF. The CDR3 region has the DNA TGTGCCAGCAGCTTTGGGTCCACGCGCCTAGAGACCCAGTACTTC.

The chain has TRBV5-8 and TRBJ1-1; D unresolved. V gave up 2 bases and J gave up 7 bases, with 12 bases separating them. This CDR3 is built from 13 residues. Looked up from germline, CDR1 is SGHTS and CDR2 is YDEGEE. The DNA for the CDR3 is TGTGCCAGCAGCTTATCCTCGAGCTTTGAAGCTTTCTTT. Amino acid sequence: CASSLSSSFEAFF.

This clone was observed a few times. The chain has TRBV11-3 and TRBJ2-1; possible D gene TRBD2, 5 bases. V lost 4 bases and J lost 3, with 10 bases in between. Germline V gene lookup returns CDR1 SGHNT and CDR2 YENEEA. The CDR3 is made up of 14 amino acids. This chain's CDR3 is CASSSRTGYNEQFF. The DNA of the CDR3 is TGTGCCAGCAGCTCGAGGACTGGCTACAATGAGCAGTTCTTC.

CDR3 loop: CASGTGIGAYEQYF. The DNA for the CDR3 is TGTGCCAGCGGGACAGGGATAGGGGCCTACGAGCAGTACTTC. This chain joins TRBV7-2 and TRBJ2-7, with 9 bases lining up with TRBD1. The CDR3 runs 14 residues. CDR1 and CDR2 (germline): SGHTA, FQGNSA. The trim removed 8 bases at V and 2 bases at J, leaving 7 bases unmatched.

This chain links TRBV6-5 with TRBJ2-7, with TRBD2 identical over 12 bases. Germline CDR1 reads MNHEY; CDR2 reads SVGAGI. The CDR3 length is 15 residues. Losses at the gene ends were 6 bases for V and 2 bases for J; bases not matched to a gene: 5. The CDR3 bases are TGTGCCAGCAGACCCGGACTAGCGGGAACCTACGAGCAGTACTTC. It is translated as CASRPGLAGTYEQYF.

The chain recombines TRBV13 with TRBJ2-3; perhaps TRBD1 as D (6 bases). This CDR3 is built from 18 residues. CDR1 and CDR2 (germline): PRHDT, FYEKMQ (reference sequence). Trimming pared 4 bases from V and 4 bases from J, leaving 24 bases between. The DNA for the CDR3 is TGTGCCAGCAGCTCCCGACAGGACGGCGGCTGGCTGGCAGATACGCAGTATTTT. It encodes CASSSRQDGGWLADTQYF. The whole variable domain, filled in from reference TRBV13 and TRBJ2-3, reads AAGVIQSPRHLIKEKRETATLKCYPIPRHDTVYWYQQGPGQDPQFLISFYEKMQSDKGSIPDRFSAQQFSDYHSELNMSSLELGDSALYFCASSSRQDGGWLADTQYFGPGTRLTVL.

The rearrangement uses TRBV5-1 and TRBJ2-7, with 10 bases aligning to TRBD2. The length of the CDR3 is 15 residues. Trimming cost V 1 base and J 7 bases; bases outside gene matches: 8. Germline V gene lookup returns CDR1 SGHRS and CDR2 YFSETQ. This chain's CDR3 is CASSLTSGADGEQYF. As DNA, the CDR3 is TGCGCCAGCAGCTTGACTAGCGGGGCGGACGGGGAGCAGTACTTC.